This T cell receptor beta chain appears in the sequencing data of a study of vaccination and CD4 T cells after COVID-19. Whole-study context: Post-vaccine specimens were obtained a median 72 days after dose two (range 14 to 241). Broader study findings: From a median of about 20 to 38, SARS-CoV-2-reactive clonotypes increased, though not significantly.

The sample holds a few counts of this clonotype. Antigen specificity is unknown. The Oncomine TCR Beta short-read assay was what sequenced the DNA obtained from cultured CD4+ T cells. TCRdb fed the PCR reads into MiXCR, producing one record per CDR3 protein. This sample has around 23,000 distinct CDR3 sequences, with 43% found just once. Germline assignment: CDR1 LNHDA and CDR2 SQIVND (reference sequence). The CDR3 consists of 13 residues. V lost 7 bases, J lost 4 bases, and 6 bases stayed unmatched. Stated time point: late sampling 161 to 241 days after vaccination in a few convalescent patients. Treatment of the sample: approximately 9-day PBMC culture with coronavirus spike peptide pools or control peptides (ViraFEST assay). Peptide pool stimulation in ViraFEST expanded antigen-specific T cells, whose TCRs were then sequenced.

This specimen was CD4+ T cells from blood, cultured in vitro, taken about 7 months after SARS-CoV-2 vaccination. The chain joins TRBV19 to TRBJ1-2, with TRBD1 matching 7 bases. The TCR was taken from a human donor who had recovered from COVID-19. The CDR3 loop is CASTYGQAYGYTF. The CDR3 nucleotides read TGTGCCAGTACGTACGGACAGGCCTATGGCTACACCTTC.